These T cell receptor beta chains were read from a single sample in a study of CD8+ T cells in alopecia areata. The repertoire was sequenced with immunoSEQ multiplex PCR; TCRdb's copy has only in-frame clones and lacks some. The sample carries about 110,000 clones, roughly 60% recorded once. Sample: CD8+ T cells sorted from blood. Source of these receptors: a human donor in good health. CDR3s include the opening cysteine and the closing phenylalanine or tryptophan. D genes are given only for firm matches. The size of a clone is reported for some rows only, either as once, few or many, or as a class for expanded clones.

V gene,clone size,D gene,J gene,CDR3 protein,CDR3 DNA
TRBV27,-,-,TRBJ2-3,CASSSIVRVTDTQYF,TGTGCCAGCAGTTCAATCGTCCGGGTCACAGATACGCAGTATTTT
TRBV27,-,TRBD1,TRBJ2-5,CASSSDRRETQYF,TGTGCCAGCAGTTCGGACAGGCGAGAGACCCAGTACTTC
TRBV28,few,-,TRBJ2-1,CASSVFRGNEQFF,TGTGCCAGCAGTGTGTTCAGGGGCAATGAGCAGTTCTTC
TRBV6-4,-,-,TRBJ1-2,CASRPGRIGDVGYTF,TGTGCCAGCAGGCCAGGGCGCATCGGAGATGTGGGCTACACCTTC
TRBV27,-,-,TRBJ2-3,CATRRERGTDTQYF,TGTGCCACCCGTAGGGAAAGGGGCACAGATACGCAGTATTTT
TRBV4-3,-,-,TRBJ2-3,CASSQDGVGGDTQYF,TGCGCCAGCAGCCAAGATGGGGTCGGGGGAGATACGCAGTATTTT
TRBV7-9,-,-,TRBJ2-7,CASSFTPREQYF,TGTGCCAGCAGCTTTACACCCCGTGAGCAGTACTTC
TRBV6-1,-,-,TRBJ2-7,CASSEGIGYEQYF,TGTGCCAGCAGTGAAGGTATCGGCTACGAGCAGTACTTC
TRBV28,few,-,TRBJ1-1,CASGPGLGTEAFF,TGTGCCAGCGGACCAGGACTTGGAACTGAAGCTTTCTTT
TRBV7-9,once,TRBD1,TRBJ2-5,CASSFLDRVGRETQYF,TGTGCCAGCAGCTTCCTAGACAGGGTAGGGCGAGAGACCCAGTACTTC
TRBV7-9,-,-,TRBJ1-2,CASSLGSANYGYTF,TGTGCCAGCAGCTTAGGGAGCGCTAACTATGGCTACACCTTC
TRBV27,-,-,TRBJ2-6,CASSYRGSGANVLTF,TGTGCCAGCAGTTACCGGGGCTCTGGGGCCAACGTCCTGACTTTC
TRBV4-3,-,-,TRBJ1-5,CASSQDLSRIGPQHF,TGCGCCAGCAGCCAAGATCTGTCCAGGATCGGGCCCCAGCATTTT
TRBV5-6,few,-,TRBJ1-2,CASSARQTNPYGYTF,TGTGCCAGCAGCGCCAGACAGACTAACCCCTATGGCTACACCTTC
TRBV2,-,-,TRBJ2-4,CASSDAQTTDIQYF,TGTGCCAGCAGTGATGCCCAAACAACAGACATTCAGTACTTC
TRBV7-6,once,-,TRBJ1-5,CASSLGASGQPQHF,TGTGCCAGCAGCTTGGGGGCGTCCGGCCAGCCCCAGCATTTT
TRBV6-1,-,-,TRBJ2-3,CASSERISRPDTQYF,TGTGCCAGCAGTGAAAGAATTAGCCGCCCAGATACGCAGTATTTT
TRBV19,-,-,TRBJ2-2,CASSIRGKGTGELFF,TGTGCCAGTAGTATCCGGGGGAAGGGCACCGGGGAGCTGTTTTTT
TRBV11-2,-,TRBD2,TRBJ2-5,CASSFSGGGRETQYF,TGTGCCAGCAGCTTCAGCGGGGGGGGTCGAGAGACCCAGTACTTC
TRBV28,few,-,TRBJ2-5,CASSFATLGGVETQYF,TGTGCCAGCAGTTTTGCTACCCTAGGCGGGGTGGAGACCCAGTACTTC
TRBV7-9,-,-,TRBJ1-1,CASSSTQGINTEAFF,TGTGCCAGCAGCTCCACACAGGGTATCAACACTGAAGCTTTCTTT
TRBV7-3,-,-,TRBJ2-3,CASSLTGGTDTQYF,TGTGCCAGCAGCTTAACCGGGGGCACAGATACGCAGTATTTT
TRBV5-6,-,TRBD1,TRBJ1-2,CASSSGQVLSYGYTF,TGTGCCAGCAGCTCGGGACAGGTGCTGTCTTATGGCTACACCTTC
TRBV10-3,-,TRBD2,TRBJ2-5,CAISGHLLAEETQYF,TGTGCCATCAGCGGCCACTTACTAGCGGAAGAGACCCAGTACTTC
TRBV5-6,-,-,TRBJ2-5,CASTLYGGAEETQYF,TGTGCCAGCACCCTGTATGGGGGGGCGGAGGAGACCCAGTACTTC
TRBV27,few,-,TRBJ2-5,CASSPIGQPAGTQYF,TGTGCCAGCAGTCCCATAGGACAGCCTGCGGGGACCCAGTACTTC
TRBV11-2,-,-,TRBJ2-3,CASSLGGAGDTQYF,TGTGCCAGCAGCTTAGGGGGGGCCGGAGATACGCAGTATTTT
TRBV5-1,-,-,TRBJ2-2,CASSLFHTGELFF,TGCGCCAGCAGCTTATTCCATACCGGGGAGCTGTTTTTT
TRBV20-1,once,-,TRBJ2-7,CSARFGYEQYF,TGCAGTGCTAGATTCGGATACGAGCAGTACTTC
TRBV5-4,-,-,TRBJ1-6,CASSLGNSPLHF,TGTGCCAGCAGCTTGGGGAACTCACCCCTCCACTTT